The 26 T cell receptor beta chains given below trace back to one sample, sequenced in a study of CD8+ T cells in alopecia areata. Treatment denoted: oral pan-JAK inhibitor, 5-10 mg twice daily. cDNA reverse transcribed from extracted RNA served as the sequencing template. TCRdb's copy holds only in-frame clones and misses some; the assay was immunoSEQ multiplex PCR. The sample holds about 260,000 clones, around three fifths seen once. The specimen comprised CD4+ T cells sorted from blood, sampled around week 54, from a patient treated with tofacitinib. The source is a human donor with alopecia areata.

The V gene is TRBV7-2, the J gene TRBJ2-5, with 11 bases that match TRBD2. From germline, CDR1 is SGHTA and CDR2 FQGNSA. CDR3 length: 14 residues. V lost 3 bases to trimming and J lost 4 bases; unmatched junction nucleotides: 1. CDR3 DNA: TGTGCCAGCAGCTTGGGACTAGCGGTAGAGACCCAGTACTTC. It is translated as CASSLGLAVETQYF.

The V and J genes are TRBV25-1 and TRBJ2-7; D tentatively fits TRBD1 or TRBD2 (5 bases each). The CDR3 is 12 amino acids. Trimming stripped 7 bases from V and 3 bases from J, with 10 bases between. CDR1 is MGHDK, CDR2 SYGVNS, per germline. In DNA, the CDR3 is TGTGCCAGCACCGGGGCCGGCTACGAGCAGTACTTC. Translation: CASTGAGYEQYF.

The gene calls are TRBV7-2 and TRBJ2-1; TRBD1 aligns across 10 bases. Germline lookup yields CDR1 SGHTA and CDR2 FQGNSA. The V and J ends lost 5 bases and 2 bases, in that order; junction bases with no gene match: 12. This CDR3 comprises 18 residues. For the CDR3, the DNA is TGTGCCAGCAGCGGGGGACAGGGGCGGTTTCTGGCCTACAATGAGCAGTTCTTC. Translated: CASSGGQGRFLAYNEQFF.

Comment on this clone: Different DNA sequences within this sample yield the same CDR3. The V call is TRBV30, the J call TRBJ1-1, with D uncertain. Germline V gene sequence: CDR1 GTSNPN, CDR2 SVGIG (reference sequence). Trimming removed 0 bases from V and 3 bases from J, with 8 bases in between. CDR3 size: 13 residues. The CDR3 DNA sequence: TGTGCCTGGAGTGTACGGTCCGACACTGAAGCTTTCTTT. This gives the protein CAWSVRSDTEAFF.

This chain uses TRBV14 with TRBJ2-1; D is undetermined. The germline CDR1 and CDR2 sequences are SGHDN and FVKESK. The V end was cut by 5 bases, the J end by 0 bases, with 14 bases between. The CDR3 consists of 16 residues. DNA of the CDR3: TGTGCCAGCAGCGAAGGGATTGCGGCCTCCTACAATGAGCAGTTCTTC. Its translation: CASSEGIAASYNEQFF.

The chain uses TRBV9 and TRBJ2-7, with 7 bases aligning to TRBD1. There are 14 residues in the CDR3. The germline V gene has CDR1 SGDLS and CDR2 YYNGEE. V lost 4 bases to trimming and J lost 5 bases; unmatched junction nucleotides: 9. The CDR3 DNA follows: TGTGCCAGCAGCTCGAGTACAGGGGCCAACGAGCAGTACTTC. Protein product: CASSSSTGANEQYF.

The V call is TRBV7-9, the J call TRBJ2-7, with 9 positions matching TRBD1. The CDR3 extends over 17 amino acids. The V and J ends lost 5 bases and 4 bases, in that order; junction bases with no gene match: 15. Germline loops: CDR1 SEHNR, CDR2 FQNEAQ (reference sequence). Here the CDR3 reads CASSLGFRTGERYEQYF. Here the CDR3 DNA reads TGTGCCAGCAGCCTAGGGTTTCGGACAGGGGAAAGATACGAGCAGTACTTC.

This chain links TRBV9 with TRBJ2-1; 7 bases match TRBD1. The CDR3 has 15 amino acids. Trimming removed 3 bases from V and 5 bases from J; junction bases left unmatched: 8. Germline CDR1 is SGDLS and CDR2 is YYNGEE. Here the CDR3 reads CASSARQGTNNEQFF. In DNA form, the CDR3 reads TGTGCCAGCAGCGCGAGACAGGGCACGAACAATGAGCAGTTCTTC.

The chain couples TRBV6-5 to TRBJ1-1; weak D call: TRBD1 (5 bases). Germline V lookup: CDR1 MNHEY, CDR2 SVGAGI. V dropped 7 bases and J dropped 5 bases, with 20 bases sitting between them. The CDR3 runs to 15 residues. CDR3 nucleotide sequence: TGTGCCAGCACCCAAGACAGTAGCCTTCGGACTGAAGCTTTCTTT. It encodes CASTQDSSLRTEAFF.

The V gene is TRBV29-1, the J gene TRBJ1-1; D uncertain. This CDR3 contains 14 residues. The ends were cut back, 8 bases at V and 4 bases at J, with 20 bases in the middle. Germline V gives CDR1 SQVTM, CDR2 ANQGSEA. The CDR3 region has the DNA TGCAGCCCTACCCCGCAGGTCTGGGCCACTGAAGCTTTCTTT. Its protein product is CSPTPQVWATEAFF.

This clone was observed once. V usage is TRBV29-1 and J usage is TRBJ2-1, with D unclear. The CDR3 length is 14 residues. The V end lost 0 bases, the J end lost 1 base, and 7 bases lay between the germline ends. Germline values: CDR1 SQVTM, CDR2 ANQGSEA. The chain's CDR3 is CSVEDSVSYNEQFF. CDR3 sequence (DNA): TGCAGCGTTGAAGATTCGGTTTCCTACAATGAGCAGTTCTTC.

The chain employs TRBV5-6 and TRBJ2-3; TRBD1 agrees at 8 bases. V lost 3 bases, J lost 3 bases, and 3 bases stayed unmatched. CDR1 and CDR2 (germline): SGHDT, YYEEEE. CDR3 length equals 14 residues. The CDR3 sequence: CASSSWTGTDTQYF. CDR3 DNA sequence: TGTGCCAGCAGCTCCTGGACAGGGACAGATACGCAGTATTTT.

The chain joins TRBV2 to TRBJ1-6; 9 nucleotides align to TRBD1. This CDR3 is 13 amino acids long. Per germline, CDR1 SNHLY and CDR2 FYNNEI. CDR3 amino acids: CAARGQGNSPLHF. In DNA form, the CDR3 reads TGTGCAGCACGGGGACAGGGCAATTCACCCCTCCACTTT. The full variable domain, completed using reference TRBV2 and TRBJ1-6, is EPEVTQTPSHQVTQMGQEVILRCVPISNHLYFYWYRQILGQKVEFLVSFYNNEISEKSEIFDDQFSVERPDGSNFTLKIRSTKLEDSAMYFCAARGQGNSPLHFGNGTRLTVT.

The chain employs TRBV15 and TRBJ2-5; 10 nucleotides agree with TRBD2. This CDR3 comprises 17 residues. Germline V gene sequence: CDR1 LNHNV, CDR2 YYDKDF (reference sequence). V gave up 2 bases and J gave up 5 bases; unmatched junction bases: 11. The CDR3 DNA sequence: TGTGCCACCAGCAGACGACAACTAGCGGGGTCCGGGGAGACCCAGTACTTC. As protein: CATSRRQLAGSGETQYF.

J is TRBJ2-3 and V is TRBV13; TRBD1 agrees at 7 bases. With V trimmed by 3 bases and J by 2 bases, 2 bases remained unmatched. The CDR3 length is 14 residues. CDR1 is PRHDT, CDR2 FYEKMQ, per germline (reference sequence). The CDR3 DNA is TGTGCCAGCAGCTTTGGACAGGACACAGATACGCAGTATTTT. Encoded protein: CASSFGQDTDTQYF. Drawing the rest from reference TRBV13 and TRBJ2-3, the complete variable domain is AAGVIQSPRHLIKEKRETATLKCYPIPRHDTVYWYQQGPGQDPQFLISFYEKMQSDKGSIPDRFSAQQFSDYHSELNMSSLELGDSALYFCASSFGQDTDTQYFGPGTRLTVL.

This sequence joins TRBV5-1 and TRBJ2-5; D is perhaps TRBD2 (6 bases). Germline values: CDR1 SGHRS, CDR2 YFSETQ. This CDR3 comprises 13 residues. Trimming removed 7 bases at V and 4 bases at J, with 14 bases between. CDR3 in amino acids: CASGGTSLETQYF. CDR3 coding DNA: TGCGCCAGCGGCGGGACTTCACTAGAGACCCAGTACTTC.

This rearrangement joins TRBV25-1 to TRBJ1-4; D gene uncertain. CDR3 length: 12 amino acids. Trimming cost V 3 bases and J 5 bases, with 4 bases left between them. CDR1 and CDR2 from the germline V gene are MGHDK and SYGVNS. The CDR3 sequence: CASSDPNEKLFF. The CDR3 region has the DNA TGTGCCAGCAGTGACCCCAATGAAAAACTGTTTTTT.

This clone was detected a few times. V gene TRBV5-1 combines with J gene TRBJ2-5; D may be TRBD2 (6 bases). This CDR3 is 14 amino acids long. Germline V gene lookup returns CDR1 SGHRS and CDR2 YFSETQ. V lost 4 bases to trimming and J lost 0 bases, with 10 bases between them. The chain's CDR3 is CASSGRGYQETQYF. CDR3 nucleotides: TGCGCCAGCAGCGGGCGGGGATACCAAGAGACCCAGTACTTC.

This chain connects TRBV6-5 to TRBJ1-6, with 9 bases matching TRBD1. Trimming at V came to 4 bases and at J to 8 bases, leaving 6 bases not matched to a gene. Germline values: CDR1 MNHEY, CDR2 SVGAGI. This CDR3 is 15 amino acids long. CDR3 region: CASSSPGQGDSPLHF. The CDR3 DNA reads as TGTGCCAGCAGTTCCCCGGGACAGGGTGATTCACCCCTCCACTTT.

This clone was seen a single time. The CDR3 DNA is TGCGCCAGCAGCACTTCTCCCGACGGCTACGAGCAGTACTTC. Residues: CASSTSPDGYEQYF. The chain has TRBV5-1 and TRBJ2-7; D unclear. V was shortened by 4 bases and J by 3 bases, with 14 bases between the two germline ends. The CDR3 is 14 amino acids. Germline V lookup: CDR1 SGHRS, CDR2 YFSETQ.

This sequence joins TRBV20-1 and TRBJ2-6, with D hard to call. Germline V lookup: CDR1 DFQATT, CDR2 SNEGSKA (reference sequence). Trimming left V 5 bases short and J 4 bases short, with 3 bases between. The CDR3 is made up of 11 amino acids. The CDR3 reads CSAAGANVLTF. The CDR3 coding sequence is TGCAGTGCTGCCGGGGCCAACGTCCTGACTTTC.

This clone has a handful of counts. CDR3 nucleotides: TGCAGCGTTTCGACAACAGGGGACTATGGCTACACCTTC. Translating it yields CSVSTTGDYGYTF. The chain has TRBV29-1 and TRBJ1-2, with TRBD1 identical over 7 bases. The CDR3 length is 13 residues. With V trimmed by 5 bases and J by 3 bases, 6 bases remained unmatched. CDR1 and CDR2 from the germline V gene are SQVTM and ANQGSEA.

The chain couples TRBV11-2 to TRBJ2-5; 10 bases line up with TRBD1. J gave up 3 bases and V 1 base, and 2 bases lay outside the gene matches. Germline CDR1 and CDR2: SGHAT and FQNNGV. The CDR3 is made up of 15 amino acids. The CDR3: CASSLVTGGEETQYF. CDR3 bases: TGTGCCAGCAGCTTAGTGACAGGGGGCGAAGAGACCCAGTACTTC.

The gene calls are TRBV30 and TRBJ2-2, with 8 nucleotides matching TRBD1. V dropped 7 bases and J dropped 6; count of bases not matched to a gene: 4. CDR1 is GTSNPN, CDR2 SVGIG, per germline (reference sequence). This CDR3 is built from 12 residues. The CDR3 nucleotides read TGTGCCTCCGGACAGGGATCCGGGGAGCTGTTTTTT. Residues: CASGQGSGELFF.

In this sample, this clone turned up a few times. The J gene is TRBJ1-5, the V gene TRBV4-1; 8 bases match TRBD1. Trimming cost V 3 bases and J 1 base; bases outside gene matches: 5. Looked up from germline, CDR1 is MGHRA and CDR2 is YSYEKL. There are 16 residues in the CDR3. CDR3 coding DNA: TGCGCCAGCAGCCAGTTGACAGGGGCGAGCAATCAGCCCCAGCATTTT. Translated: CASSQLTGASNQPQHF.

This clone was detected ten times or more. The chain links TRBV9 to TRBJ2-3; TRBD1 aligns across 7 bases. The germline V gene has CDR1 SGDLS and CDR2 YYNGEE. Trimming took 2 bases from V and 2 from J; bases not matched to a gene: 11. The CDR3 is 17 residues long. In DNA form, the CDR3 reads TGTGCCAGCAGCGTTAGACAGGGTTTAGGGACCACAGATACGCAGTATTTT. Protein sequence: CASSVRQGLGTTDTQYF.